These 9 T cell receptor beta chains were sequenced from one sample in a study of beta chain features in type 1 diabetes listed by TCRdb under 2018. The receptor library was made with the immunoSEQ multiplex PCR assay. The entire isolated RNA was reverse transcribed using the High Capacity cDNA Reverse Transcription Kit, and thus expressed TCRB transcripts were sequenced. TCRdb limited this immuneACCESS table to in-frame rearrangements with V and J called. A share of clones is missing; checked studies link under half to unresolved V genes, and the rest is unexplained. This sample is represented by 150,000 to 200,000 clones; 9% to 10% of them were singletons. The leading ten clones occupy 2.3% of the sample. Material for sequencing was central memory CD4+ T cells from blood. All receptors derive from a woman in her late teens or twenties in good health.

This clone was counted between two and nine times. The chain has TRBV19 and TRBJ1-2; a possible D gene is TRBD1 (5 bases). Germline-derived CDR1 and CDR2 are LNHDA and SQIVND (reference sequence). The ends were cut back, 6 bases at V and 8 bases at J, with 16 bases in the middle. The CDR3 is 13 residues long. The CDR3, as DNA: TGTGCCAGTAGATTCCAGGGAAGCAGAGGCTACACCTTC. Translated, it gives CASRFQGSRGYTF.

This clone appeared many times. The gene calls are TRBV19 and TRBJ2-1; D call uncertain. The germline gives CDR1 LNHDA, CDR2 SQIVND (reference sequence). This CDR3 has 15 amino acids. The V end was cut by 2 bases, the J end by 8 bases, with 16 bases between. The CDR3 sequence is CASSIPSPKPHEQFF. The CDR3 DNA follows: TGTGCCAGTAGTATACCTTCCCCTAAACCCCATGAGCAGTTCTTC.

The table lists this clone with many counts. The chain combines TRBV18 with TRBJ1-4; no clear D. Germline V gene lookup returns CDR1 KGHSH and CDR2 LQKENI. Trimming removed 3 bases at V and 2 bases at J, with 7 bases between. The CDR3 length is 14 residues. This CDR3 reads CASSPASTNEKLFF. CDR3 DNA: TGTGCCAGCTCACCGGCTTCCACTAATGAAAAACTGTTTTTT.

The genes are TRBV5-1 and TRBJ2-5, with 8 nucleotides matching TRBD2. The CDR3 has 13 residues. Germline CDR1 is SGHRS and CDR2 is YFSETQ. V lost 2 bases to trimming and J lost 3 bases; unmatched junction nucleotides: 0. CDR3 protein: CASSFSGEETQYF. CDR3 DNA: TGCGCCAGCAGCTTTAGCGGGGAAGAGACCCAGTACTTC.

This clone showed up just a few times. The J gene is TRBJ1-1, the V gene TRBV7-9, with 9 bases matching TRBD1. Unmatched junction bases numbered 1, after V lost 1 base and J lost 1 base. This CDR3 spans 15 amino acids. Germline loops: CDR1 SEHNR, CDR2 FQNEAQ (reference sequence). The CDR3, as DNA: TGTGCCAGCAGCTTAGAGGGACAGGGGAACACTGAAGCTTTCTTT. Protein product: CASSLEGQGNTEAFF.

In its sample, this clone was seen a few times. CDR3 DNA: TGTGCCAGCAGGCCGGGATCCGGGGATGGCTACACCTTC. Protein: CASRPGSGDGYTF. The chain is built from TRBV7-8 and TRBJ1-2; unclear D gene. The CDR3 is made up of 13 amino acids. The V end lost 6 bases, the J end lost 6 bases, and 14 bases lay between the germline ends. In germline, CDR1 is SGHVS, CDR2 FQNEAQ.

This clone was found a few times. The V and J genes are TRBV6-6 and TRBJ1-5; D may be TRBD1 (6 bases). V lost 5 bases, J lost 1 base, and 9 bases lay in between. The CDR3 consists of 14 residues. The germline CDR1 and CDR2 sequences are MNHNY and SVGAGI (reference sequence). This CDR3 is CASSQQGSNQPQHF. The CDR3 region has the DNA TGTGCCAGCAGTCAACAGGGAAGCAATCAGCCCCAGCATTTT.

This clone came up a few times. V is TRBV4-1 and J is TRBJ1-4; TRBD1 agrees at 11 bases. This CDR3 is built from 14 residues. Germline V gives CDR1 MGHRA, CDR2 YSYEKL. Trimming removed 4 bases from V and 7 bases from J; junction bases left unmatched: 2. CDR3 in amino acids: CASSLGTGGEKLFF. The CDR3, as DNA: TGCGCCAGCAGCCTGGGGACAGGGGGTGAAAAACTGTTTTTT.

This clone came up a few times. The genes are TRBV7-2 and TRBJ2-3; the D is unclear. The germline gives CDR1 SGHTA, CDR2 FQGNSA. The V end was cut by 1 base, the J end by 2 bases, with 7 bases between. CDR3 length: 14 residues. The CDR3 DNA reads TGTGCCAGCAGCTTAGAACAGACCACAGATACGCAGTATTTT. It is translated as CASSLEQTTDTQYF.